One sample yielded the 27 T cell receptor beta chains listed below, sequenced in a study of beta chain features in type 1 diabetes. Expressed TCRB transcripts were sequenced, since all the RNA that had been isolated was reverse transcribed. Some clones are missing from TCRdb's copy, which holds only in-frame ones; the method was immunoSEQ multiplex PCR. The table has about 230,000 clones, 9.6% seen once. The sequenced sample consisted of naive CD4+ T cells from blood. All receptors derive from a woman in her late teens or twenties in good health.

The table lists this clone with a few counts. This chain links TRBV7-2 with TRBJ2-5; D is uncertain. V shed 5 bases and J shed 2 bases, with 3 bases lying between them. The CDR3 has 11 residues. From germline, CDR1 is SGHTA and CDR2 FQGNSA. The CDR3 spells CASSQQETQYF. The CDR3 DNA is TGTGCCAGCAGCCAACAAGAGACCCAGTACTTC.

The sample holds a few counts of this clone. This chain links TRBV5-1 with TRBJ2-1; 7 positions match TRBD2. The V and J ends lost 1 base and 8 bases, in that order; junction bases with no gene match: 9. Germline V CDR1 and CDR2: SGHRS, YFSETQ. The CDR3 covers 15 residues. In DNA, the CDR3 is TGCGCCAGCAGCTTGACTAGCGCACTGGGGGATGAGCAGTTCTTC. Its protein is CASSLTSALGDEQFF.

The chain is built from TRBV18 and TRBJ2-2; possibly TRBD1 for D (6 bases). Germline V gene data show CDR1 as KGHSH and CDR2 as LQKENI. The V gene lost 10 bases and the J gene lost 2 bases, with 11 bases spanning the gap. There are 13 residues in the CDR3. DNA for the CDR3: TGTGCCAACAGGGAACTTAACACCGGGGAGCTGTTTTTT. Encoded protein: CANRELNTGELFF.

This chain connects TRBV30 to TRBJ1-1, with D uncertain. Germline V gives CDR1 GTSNPN, CDR2 SVGIG (reference sequence). The CDR3 loop spans 13 amino acids. V was clipped by 0 bases and J by 4 bases, with 9 bases between them. CDR3 region: CAWSVTRGTEAFF. For the CDR3, the DNA is TGTGCCTGGAGTGTAACCCGGGGCACTGAAGCTTTCTTT.

This rearrangement joins TRBV6-5 to TRBJ1-2, with 10 bases identical to TRBD1. J lost 5 bases, V lost 6 bases, and 9 bases had no gene match. The CDR3 is made up of 15 amino acids. Germline CDR1 is MNHEY and CDR2 is SVGAGI. CDR3: CASRPGQGTFYGYTF. CDR3 nucleotide sequence: TGTGCCAGCAGACCGGGACAGGGGACTTTTTATGGCTACACCTTC.

This clone is a singleton in its sample. The chain employs TRBV18 and TRBJ1-2, with 7 bases fitting TRBD1. Germline-derived CDR1 and CDR2 are KGHSH and LQKENI. With V trimmed by 3 bases and J by 1 base, 11 bases remained unmatched. The CDR3 has 17 amino acids. CDR3 residues: CASSPPLNRGRNYGYTF. The CDR3, as DNA: TGTGCCAGCTCACCCCCCCTGAACAGGGGACGTAACTATGGCTACACCTTC.

The chain is built from TRBV11-2 and TRBJ2-7, with TRBD2 matching 7 bases. Germline V gene data show CDR1 as SGHAT and CDR2 as FQNNGV. Trimming at V came to 5 bases and at J to 1 base, leaving 5 bases not matched to a gene. The CDR3 runs 14 residues. The CDR3 nucleotides are TGTGCCAGCAGCAAAGGGACTAATTCCTACGAGCAGTACTTC. Translating gives CASSKGTNSYEQYF.

The chain combines TRBV5-4 with TRBJ2-2; D possibly corresponds to TRBD2 (5 bases). The germline V gene encodes CDR1 SGHNT and CDR2 YYREEE (reference sequence). The germline V and J ends were trimmed by 0 bases and 4 bases, with 10 bases remaining between them. This CDR3 has 15 residues. The DNA of the CDR3 is TGTGCCAGCAGCTTGGAGAGGGTGGGCACCGGGGAGCTGTTTTTT. It codes for CASSLERVGTGELFF. Complete variable domain (other parts from reference TRBV5-4 and TRBJ2-2): ETGVTQSPTHLIKTRGQQVTLRCSSQSGHNTVSWYQQALGQGPQFIFQYYREEENGRGNFPPRFSGLQFPNYSSELNVNALELDDSALYLCASSLERVGTGELFFGEGSRLTVL.

This clone was seen more than once but under ten times. The chain has TRBV2 and TRBJ2-2; 15 bases match TRBD2. The germline V gene encodes CDR1 SNHLY and CDR2 FYNNEI. The CDR3 consists of 18 residues. The ends lost 6 bases at V and 2 bases at J; junction bases unmatched: 7. The CDR3 bases are TGTGCCAGCAGGGGGAAGGGACTAGCGGGGGGAAACACCGGGGAGCTGTTTTTT. It specifies CASRGKGLAGGNTGELFF.

This clone was counted at least ten times. The chain links TRBV7-9 to TRBJ2-1, with a weak D call TRBD2 (6 bases). The CDR3 extends over 13 amino acids. V lost 10 bases and J 5 bases, leaving 15 bases between the germline ends. The V gene's germline CDR1 is SEHNR and CDR2 FQNEAQ (reference sequence). CDR3 in amino acids: CATPSGGNNEQFF. The CDR3 bases are TGTGCCACCCCGTCCGGCGGGAACAATGAGCAGTTCTTC.

This clone appeared a few times. The chain is built from TRBV5-4 and TRBJ2-5; 7 bases fit TRBD1. The DNA end favors TRBJ2-7, so the J call may be wrong. This CDR3 contains 14 residues. Per the germline V gene, CDR1 is SGHNT and CDR2 is YYREEE (reference sequence). The CDR3 nucleotides are TGTGCCAGCAGCCAGACAGGGCTCCCCTACGAGCAGTACTTC. This sequence encodes CASSQTGLPYEQYF.

This clone was counted only a few times. The chain uses TRBV23-1 and TRBJ1-5, with TRBD1 as a possible D gene (5 bases). TRBV23-1 is recorded as an ORF, its role being uncertain. Trimming left V 0 bases short and J 1 base short, with 25 bases between. The CDR3 consists of 21 residues. The CDR3 DNA reads as TGCGCCAGCAGTCAATCAACGCGACGATACGGGGAGGAGGGGAGCAATCAGCCCCAGCATTTT. Its translation is CASSQSTRRYGEEGSNQPQHF.

This clone was observed a handful of times. The chain is built from TRBV6-5 and TRBJ1-1; TRBD1 might be the D (5 bases). The V and J ends lost 0 bases and 5 bases respectively, with 10 bases between them. The length of the CDR3 is 14 residues. Germline CDR1 MNHEY, CDR2 SVGAGI. CDR3 DNA: TGTGCCAGCAGTTACTCAGGGCAGGGAACTGAAGCTTTCTTT. Protein: CASSYSGQGTEAFF.

This clone was picked up a small number of times. This chain uses TRBV29-1 with TRBJ2-3; 12 nucleotides align to TRBD1. The ends lost 8 bases at V and 5 bases at J; junction bases unmatched: 8. This CDR3 is 14 amino acids long. CDR1 and CDR2 from the germline V gene are SQVTM and ANQGSEA. For the CDR3, the DNA is TGCAGCCTCCTTGGGGACAGGGGGCGAGATACGCAGTATTTT. This sequence encodes CSLLGDRGRDTQYF.

CDR3: CASSESPGDRDYGYTF. DNA for the CDR3: TGTGCCAGCAGTGAATCCCCCGGGGACAGGGACTATGGCTACACCTTC. V and J are TRBV25-1 and TRBJ1-2; TRBD1 matches at 9 bases. V shed 1 base and J 3 bases; nucleotides not matched to a gene: 6. The CDR3 spans 16 residues. CDR1 and CDR2 (germline): MGHDK, SYGVNS.

DNA for the CDR3: TGTGCCAGTAGTCCCGTCGGGCGACAGGGTCAGAAACTGTTTTTT. Protein product: CASSPVGRQGQKLFF. The chain combines TRBV19 with TRBJ1-4; 7 bases line up with TRBD1. This CDR3 has 15 amino acids. The trim removed 5 bases at V and 11 bases at J, leaving 14 bases unmatched. The germline gives CDR1 LNHDA, CDR2 SQIVND (reference sequence).

This clone came up a few times. The rearrangement uses TRBV5-5 and TRBJ1-2, with 8 bases aligning to TRBD1. V lost 4 bases, J lost 7 bases, and 9 bases stayed unmatched. CDR3 length equals 14 residues. Germline values: CDR1 SGHKS, CDR2 YYEKEE (reference sequence). CDR3 coding DNA: TGTGCCAGCAGCGCCAAAGACAGGGGCTTTGGCTACACCTTC. This encodes CASSAKDRGFGYTF.

The V and J genes are TRBV4-1 and TRBJ1-2, with D unresolved. Germline V gives CDR1 MGHRA, CDR2 YSYEKL. This CDR3 has 15 amino acids. V was trimmed by 1 base and J by 7 bases, leaving 16 bases between them. This CDR3 is CASSQGAAGFGGYTF. CDR3 sequence (DNA): TGCGCCAGCAGCCAAGGTGCCGCGGGGTTCGGTGGCTACACCTTC.

The chain combines TRBV6-5 with TRBJ1-1; D ambiguous. Looked up from germline, CDR1 is MNHEY and CDR2 is SVGAGI. This CDR3 has 13 residues. V lost 2 bases, J lost 5 bases, and 9 bases lay in between. The CDR3, as DNA: TGTGCCAGCAGTTACGGGAGTGGGACTGAAGCTTTCTTT. The encoded protein is CASSYGSGTEAFF.

The chain recombines TRBV7-2 with TRBJ2-3, with 13 bases that match TRBD2. V shed 1 base and J 5 bases; nucleotides not matched to a gene: 6. CDR3 length: 17 amino acids. CDR1 is SGHTA and CDR2 is FQGNSA in the germline V gene. CDR3 nucleotides: TGTGCCAGCAGCTTAGTAGGGAGACTAGCGGGAGGAGATACGCAGTATTTT. Translated: CASSLVGRLAGGDTQYF.

On this clone: At one end the junction does not follow the germline gene, possibly because of a read error. The chain joins TRBV11-2 to TRBJ2-3; 7 positions match TRBD2. CDR1 and CDR2 (germline): SGHAT, FQNNGV. This CDR3 contains 11 residues. The CDR3 nucleotides are TGTGCCAGCAGCTTCGGACTAGGTGGGGATTTT. Its protein is CASSFGLGGDF.

A few counts support this clone. The V and J genes are TRBV13 and TRBJ2-7; D is possibly TRBD1 (6 bases). This CDR3 contains 14 residues. Germline V gives CDR1 PRHDT, CDR2 FYEKMQ (reference sequence). Trimming took 3 bases from V and 0 from J, leaving 9 bases between them. CDR3 residues: CASSLWGPSYEQYF. The CDR3 coding sequence is TGTGCCAGCAGCTTGTGGGGGCCCTCCTACGAGCAGTACTTC.

This clone occurred a few times. This sequence joins TRBV5-4 and TRBJ1-1; possibly TRBD1 for D (6 bases). Trimming took off 4 bases at V and 0 bases at J, with 10 bases between the two ends. This CDR3 contains 14 residues. CDR1 is SGHNT and CDR2 is YYREEE in the germline V gene (reference sequence). The CDR3 region has the DNA TGTGCCAGCAGCAGCGGACAGCTGAACACTGAAGCTTTCTTT. It encodes CASSSGQLNTEAFF.

V gene TRBV5-1 combines with J gene TRBJ2-1; 7 bases are a match to TRBD2. V shed 0 bases and J 10 bases; nucleotides not matched to a gene: 13. The CDR3 is 16 residues long. Per the germline V gene, CDR1 is SGHRS and CDR2 is YFSETQ. CDR3 sequence: CASSLAPAGDLGEQFF. CDR3 bases: TGCGCCAGCAGCTTGGCCCCCGCGGGAGATCTCGGGGAGCAGTTCTTC.

This clone was observed once. An end of the junction differs from the germline gene, which may be a read error. The V and J genes are TRBV6-5 and TRBJ1-1; D ambiguous. Germline V lookup: CDR1 MNHEY, CDR2 SVGAGI. This CDR3 spans 16 amino acids. The CDR3 nucleotides read TGTGCCAGCAGTAACTCCGCTGACAAACACTACACTGAAGCTTTCTTT. It translates to CASSNSADKHYTEAFF.

Only a few counts were recorded for this clone. J is TRBJ1-2 and V is TRBV6-5, with a weak D call TRBD1 (5 bases). From germline, CDR1 is MNHEY and CDR2 SVGAGI. Trimming shortened V by 2 bases and J by 2 bases, and 9 bases separated the two germline ends. The CDR3 is 14 residues long. For the CDR3, the DNA is TGTGCCAGCAGTTACATCGACAGAAACTATGGCTACACCTTC. Translation: CASSYIDRNYGYTF.

This clone was counted only a few times. This chain links TRBV7-2 with TRBJ2-3, with D maybe TRBD2 (6 bases). The V gene lost 0 bases and the J gene lost 4 bases, with 17 bases spanning the gap. The CDR3 runs to 17 residues. Germline CDR1 SGHTA, CDR2 FQGNSA. The CDR3 DNA follows: TGTGCCAGCAGCTTAGCTCGACTGACTAGGAGGTCAGATACGCAGTATTTT. It is translated as CASSLARLTRRSDTQYF.